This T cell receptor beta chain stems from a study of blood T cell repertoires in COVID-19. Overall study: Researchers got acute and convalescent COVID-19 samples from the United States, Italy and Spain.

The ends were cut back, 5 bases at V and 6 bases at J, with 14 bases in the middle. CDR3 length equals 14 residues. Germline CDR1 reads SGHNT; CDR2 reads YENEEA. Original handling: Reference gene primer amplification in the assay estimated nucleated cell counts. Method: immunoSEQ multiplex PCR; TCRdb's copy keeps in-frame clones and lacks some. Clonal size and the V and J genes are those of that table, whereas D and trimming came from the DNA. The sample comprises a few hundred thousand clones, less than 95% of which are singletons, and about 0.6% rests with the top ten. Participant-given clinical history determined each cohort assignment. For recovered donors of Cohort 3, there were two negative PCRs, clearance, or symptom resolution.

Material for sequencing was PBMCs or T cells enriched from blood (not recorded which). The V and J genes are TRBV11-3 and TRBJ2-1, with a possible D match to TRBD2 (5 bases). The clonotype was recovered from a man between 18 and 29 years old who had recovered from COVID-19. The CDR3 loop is CASSRGKGGNEQFF. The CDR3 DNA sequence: TGTGCCAGCAGCCGGGGTAAAGGCGGCAATGAGCAGTTCTTC.